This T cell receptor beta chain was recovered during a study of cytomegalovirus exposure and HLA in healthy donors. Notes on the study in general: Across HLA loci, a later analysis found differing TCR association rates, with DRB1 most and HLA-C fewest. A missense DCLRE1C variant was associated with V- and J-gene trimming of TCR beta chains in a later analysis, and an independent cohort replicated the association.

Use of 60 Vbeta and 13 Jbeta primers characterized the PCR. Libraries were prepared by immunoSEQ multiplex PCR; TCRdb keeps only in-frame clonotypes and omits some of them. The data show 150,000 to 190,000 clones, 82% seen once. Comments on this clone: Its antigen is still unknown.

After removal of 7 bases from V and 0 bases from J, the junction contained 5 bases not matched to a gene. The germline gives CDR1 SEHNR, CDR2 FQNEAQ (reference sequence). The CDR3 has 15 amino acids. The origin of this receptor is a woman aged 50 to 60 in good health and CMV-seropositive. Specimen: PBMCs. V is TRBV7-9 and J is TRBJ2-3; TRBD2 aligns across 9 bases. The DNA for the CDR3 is TGTGCCAGCACGTCTAGCGGGGCCAGCACAGATACGCAGTATTTT. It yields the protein CASTSSGASTDTQYF.